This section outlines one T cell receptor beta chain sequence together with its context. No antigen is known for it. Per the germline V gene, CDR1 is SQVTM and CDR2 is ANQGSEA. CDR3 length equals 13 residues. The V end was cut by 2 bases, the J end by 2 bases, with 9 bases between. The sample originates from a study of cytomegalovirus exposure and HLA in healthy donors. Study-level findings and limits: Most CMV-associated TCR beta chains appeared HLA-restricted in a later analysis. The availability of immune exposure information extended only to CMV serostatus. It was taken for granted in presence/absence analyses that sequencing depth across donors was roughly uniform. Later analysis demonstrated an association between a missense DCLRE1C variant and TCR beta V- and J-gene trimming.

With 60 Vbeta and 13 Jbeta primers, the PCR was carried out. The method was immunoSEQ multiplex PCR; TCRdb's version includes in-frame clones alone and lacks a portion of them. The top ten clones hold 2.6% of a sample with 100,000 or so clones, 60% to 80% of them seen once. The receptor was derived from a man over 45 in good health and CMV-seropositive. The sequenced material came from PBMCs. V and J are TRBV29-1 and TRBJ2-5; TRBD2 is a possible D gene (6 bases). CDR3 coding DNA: TGCAGCGTTGAATGGAGGGGTCAAGAGACCCAGTACTTC. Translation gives CSVEWRGQETQYF.